One and the same sample provided the 10 T cell receptor beta chains below, sequenced in a study of blood T cell repertoires in COVID-19. Measured with immunoSEQ multiplex PCR; TCRdb has only the in-frame clones, and not every one. This table has almost 200,000 clones, more than 70% appearing once. Sequences were obtained from PBMCs or T cells enriched from blood (not recorded which). These TCRs come from a woman in her late teens or twenties who had recovered from COVID-19.

V gene TRBV29-1 combines with J gene TRBJ2-2; 7 nucleotides match TRBD1. V lost 7 bases to trimming and J lost 4 bases; unmatched junction nucleotides: 6. This CDR3 has 13 residues. Germline CDR1 SQVTM, CDR2 ANQGSEA. CDR3 sequence reads: CSASTGPTGELFF. The DNA of the CDR3 is TGCAGCGCATCGACAGGGCCCACCGGGGAGCTGTTTTTT.

The chain has TRBV18 and TRBJ1-1, with a tentative D call TRBD1 (5 bases). The CDR3 is made up of 14 amino acids. Germline V lookup: CDR1 KGHSH, CDR2 LQKENI. Trimming took off 5 bases at V and 3 bases at J, with 13 bases between the two ends. CDR3 sequence reads: CASSATGGDTEAFF. The CDR3 DNA reads TGTGCCAGCTCAGCGACGGGGGGGGACACTGAAGCTTTCTTT.

V gene TRBV29-1 combines with J gene TRBJ1-4, with D perhaps matching TRBD1 (6 bases). V was cut by 6 bases and J by 1 base, with 12 bases left in between. Germline lookup yields CDR1 SQVTM and CDR2 ANQGSEA. The CDR3 consists of 14 residues. For the CDR3, the DNA is TGCAGCGTGCTGGACAGTTTAACTAATGAAAAACTGTTTTTT. Encoded protein: CSVLDSLTNEKLFF.

The chain carries TRBV4-1 and TRBJ2-2; TRBD1 is a possible D gene (5 bases). CDR1 is MGHRA, CDR2 YSYEKL, per germline. Deletions cut 4 bases from V and 7 bases from J, with 13 bases between. The CDR3 runs 14 residues. The CDR3 DNA reads as TGCGCCAGCAGCCTGATAGGGGTTAACGGGGAGCTGTTTTTT. This sequence encodes CASSLIGVNGELFF.

Here the CDR3 DNA reads TGCGCCAGCAATCCGGACTTTAGCAATCAGCCCCAGCATTTT. Protein product: CASNPDFSNQPQHF. The chain recombines TRBV10-2 with TRBJ1-5; the D is unclear. Germline values: CDR1 WSHSY, CDR2 SAAADI. V was trimmed by 7 bases and J by 0 bases, leaving 10 bases between them. The CDR3 spans 14 residues.

In the case of this clone: Other nucleotide sequences in the sample specify the same CDR3. The chain joins TRBV10-3 to TRBJ1-1; a possible D gene is TRBD1 (5 bases). Per germline, CDR1 ENHRY and CDR2 SYGVKD. Trimming pared 3 bases from V and 1 base from J, leaving 9 bases between. The CDR3 spans 14 residues. The CDR3 loop reads CAISDFGGNTEAFF. Here the CDR3 DNA reads TGTGCCATCAGTGATTTCGGGGGGAACACTGAAGCTTTCTTT.

The gene calls are TRBV19 and TRBJ2-1, with 7 nucleotides matching TRBD1. The V gene end was trimmed by 6 bases and the J gene end by 5 bases; junction bases not matched to a gene: 10. There are 15 residues in the CDR3. Per germline, CDR1 LNHDA and CDR2 SQIVND (reference sequence). CDR3: CASRRGWDRDNEQFF. In nucleotides, the CDR3 is TGTGCCAGTAGAAGGGGGTGGGACAGAGACAATGAGCAGTTCTTC.

The CDR3 DNA reads as TGCGCCAGCAGCCAGGGACAGGTCAATCAGCCCCAGCATTTT. Amino acid sequence: CASSQGQVNQPQHF. V and J are TRBV4-1 and TRBJ1-5, with 8 bases that match TRBD1. CDR1 is MGHRA, CDR2 YSYEKL, per germline. With 3 bases clipped from V and 3 bases from J, the junction kept 1 base outside the gene matches. The CDR3 has 14 amino acids.

This clone is categorized as medium-sized. Other DNA sequences in this sample translate to the same CDR3. The V gene is TRBV6-4, the J gene TRBJ2-2; D not certain. Trimming stripped 0 bases from V and 4 bases from J, with 3 bases between. The CDR3 is made up of 13 amino acids. The germline V gene has CDR1 MRHNA and CDR2 SNTAGT. The DNA of the CDR3 is TGTGCCAGCAGTGACTCGAGCACCGGGGAGCTGTTTTTT. This gives the protein CASSDSSTGELFF.

V is TRBV3-1 (or the pseudogene TRBV3-2) and J is TRBJ2-3; the match to TRBD2 covers 8 bases. CDR3 length: 15 residues. The junction had 3 bases not matched to a gene; V was cut back by 4 bases and J by 0 bases. CDR1 and CDR2 (germline): LGHDT, YNNKEL (reference sequence). The CDR3 loop is CASSPTSGSTDTQYF. DNA for the CDR3: TGTGCCAGCAGCCCTACTAGCGGCAGCACAGATACGCAGTATTTT.